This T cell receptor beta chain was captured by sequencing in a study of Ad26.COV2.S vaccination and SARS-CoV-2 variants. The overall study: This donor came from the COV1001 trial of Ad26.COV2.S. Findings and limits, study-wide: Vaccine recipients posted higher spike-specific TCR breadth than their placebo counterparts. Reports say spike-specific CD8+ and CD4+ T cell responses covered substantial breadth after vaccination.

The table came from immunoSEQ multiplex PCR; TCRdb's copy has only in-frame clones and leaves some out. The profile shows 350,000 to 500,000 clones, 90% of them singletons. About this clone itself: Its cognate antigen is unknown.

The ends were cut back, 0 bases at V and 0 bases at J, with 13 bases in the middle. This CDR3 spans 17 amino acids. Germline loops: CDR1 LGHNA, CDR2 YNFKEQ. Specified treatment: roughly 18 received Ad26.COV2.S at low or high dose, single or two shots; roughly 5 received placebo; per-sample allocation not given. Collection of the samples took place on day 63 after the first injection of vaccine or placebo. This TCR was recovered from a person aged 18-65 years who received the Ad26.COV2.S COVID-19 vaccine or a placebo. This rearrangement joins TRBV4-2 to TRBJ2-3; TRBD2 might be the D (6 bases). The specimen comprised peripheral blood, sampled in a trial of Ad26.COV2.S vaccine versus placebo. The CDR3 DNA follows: TGTGCCAGCAGCCAAGATCCCCCGGGGGACAGCACAGATACGCAGTATTTT. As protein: CASSQDPPGDSTDTQYF.